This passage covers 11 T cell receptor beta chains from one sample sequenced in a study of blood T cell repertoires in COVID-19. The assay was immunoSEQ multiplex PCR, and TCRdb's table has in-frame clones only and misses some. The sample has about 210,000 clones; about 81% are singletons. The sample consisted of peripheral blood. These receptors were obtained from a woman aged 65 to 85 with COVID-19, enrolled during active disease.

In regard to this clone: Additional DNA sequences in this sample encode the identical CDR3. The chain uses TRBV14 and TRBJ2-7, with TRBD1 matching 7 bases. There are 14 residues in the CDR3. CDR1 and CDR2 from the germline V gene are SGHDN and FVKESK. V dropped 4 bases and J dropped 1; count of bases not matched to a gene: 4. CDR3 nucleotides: TGTGCCAGCAGCCCCTGGACAGGTTCCTACGAGCAGTACTTC. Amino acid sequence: CASSPWTGSYEQYF.

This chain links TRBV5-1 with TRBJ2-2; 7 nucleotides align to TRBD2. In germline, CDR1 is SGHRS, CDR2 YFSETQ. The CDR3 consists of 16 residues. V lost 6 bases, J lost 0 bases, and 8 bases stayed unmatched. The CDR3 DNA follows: TGCGCCAGCACCCCTAACGGGAGGTCGAACACCGGGGAGCTGTTTTTT. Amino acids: CASTPNGRSNTGELFF.

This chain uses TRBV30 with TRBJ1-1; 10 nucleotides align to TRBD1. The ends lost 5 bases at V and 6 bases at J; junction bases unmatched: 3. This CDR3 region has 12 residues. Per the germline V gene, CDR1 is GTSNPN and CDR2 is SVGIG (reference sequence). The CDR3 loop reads CAWGQGVSEAFF. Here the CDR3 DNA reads TGTGCCTGGGGACAGGGGGTATCTGAAGCTTTCTTT.

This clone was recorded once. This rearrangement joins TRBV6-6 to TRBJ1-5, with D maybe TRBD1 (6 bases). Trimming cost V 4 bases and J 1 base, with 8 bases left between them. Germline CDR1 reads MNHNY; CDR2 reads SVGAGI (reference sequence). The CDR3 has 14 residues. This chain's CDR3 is CASSSQGSNQPQHF. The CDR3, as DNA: TGTGCCAGCAGTTCGCAGGGGAGCAATCAGCCCCAGCATTTT.

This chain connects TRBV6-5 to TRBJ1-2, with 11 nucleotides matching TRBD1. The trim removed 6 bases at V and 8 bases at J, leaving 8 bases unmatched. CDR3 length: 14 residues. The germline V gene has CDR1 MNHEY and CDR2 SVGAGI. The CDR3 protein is CASSPGQGARGYTF. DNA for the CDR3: TGTGCCAGCAGCCCCGGACAGGGGGCTCGGGGCTACACCTTC.

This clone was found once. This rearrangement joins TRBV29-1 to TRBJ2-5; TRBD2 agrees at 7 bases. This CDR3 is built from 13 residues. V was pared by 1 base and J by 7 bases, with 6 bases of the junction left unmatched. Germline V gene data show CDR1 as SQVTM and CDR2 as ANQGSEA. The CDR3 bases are TGCAGCGTTGAAGGGGGACCTAGCGGGACCCAGTACTTC. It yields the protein CSVEGGPSGTQYF.

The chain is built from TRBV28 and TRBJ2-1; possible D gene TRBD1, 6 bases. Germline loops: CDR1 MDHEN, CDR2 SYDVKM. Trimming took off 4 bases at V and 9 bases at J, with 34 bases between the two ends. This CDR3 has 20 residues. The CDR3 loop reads CASSSRGGGLGLALSFEQFF. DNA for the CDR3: TGTGCCAGCAGTTCGAGAGGGGGTGGATTGGGGCTAGCTTTGTCTTTTGAGCAGTTCTTC.

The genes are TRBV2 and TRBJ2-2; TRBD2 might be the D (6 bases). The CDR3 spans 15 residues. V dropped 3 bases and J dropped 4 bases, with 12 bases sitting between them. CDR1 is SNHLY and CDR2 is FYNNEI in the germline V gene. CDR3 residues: CASSEGGRGTGELFF. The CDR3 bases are TGTGCCAGCAGTGAGGGGGGACGTGGCACCGGGGAGCTGTTTTTT.

The CDR3: CASSEPGTGVRATEAFF. The CDR3 DNA reads as TGCGCCAGCAGTGAGCCCGGGACAGGGGTTAGGGCCACTGAAGCTTTCTTT. The chain is built from TRBV10-2 and TRBJ1-1, with 10 positions matching TRBD1. V shed 2 bases, J shed 4 bases, and the junction held 10 bases outside the gene matches. The CDR3 consists of 17 residues. Germline values: CDR1 WSHSY, CDR2 SAAADI.

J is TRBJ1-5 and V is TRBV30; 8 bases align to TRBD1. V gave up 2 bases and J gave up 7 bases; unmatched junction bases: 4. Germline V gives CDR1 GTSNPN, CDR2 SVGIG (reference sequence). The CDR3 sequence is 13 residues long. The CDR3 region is CAWSLRGQQPQHF. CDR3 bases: TGTGCCTGGAGTCTCAGGGGGCAGCAGCCCCAGCATTTT. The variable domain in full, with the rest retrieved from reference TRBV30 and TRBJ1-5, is SQTIHQWPATLVQPVGSPLSLECTVEGTSNPNLYWYRQAAGRGLQLLFYSVGIGQISSEVPQNLSASRPQDRQFILSSKKLLLSDSGFYLCAWSLRGQQPQHFGDGTRLSIL.

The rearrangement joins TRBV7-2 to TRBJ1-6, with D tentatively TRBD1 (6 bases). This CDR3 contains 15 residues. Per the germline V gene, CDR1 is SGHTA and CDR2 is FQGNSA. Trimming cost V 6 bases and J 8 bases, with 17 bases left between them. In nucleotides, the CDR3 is TGTGCCAGCAGATCAAGTACGGGGGGGCATTCACCCCTCCACTTT. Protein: CASRSSTGGHSPLHF. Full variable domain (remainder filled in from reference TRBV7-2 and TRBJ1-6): GAGVSQSPSNKVTEKGKDVELRCDPISGHTALYWYRQSLGQGLEFLIYFQGNSAPDKSGLPSDRFSAERTGGSVSTLTIQRTQQEDSAVYLCASRSSTGGHSPLHFGNGTRLTVT.